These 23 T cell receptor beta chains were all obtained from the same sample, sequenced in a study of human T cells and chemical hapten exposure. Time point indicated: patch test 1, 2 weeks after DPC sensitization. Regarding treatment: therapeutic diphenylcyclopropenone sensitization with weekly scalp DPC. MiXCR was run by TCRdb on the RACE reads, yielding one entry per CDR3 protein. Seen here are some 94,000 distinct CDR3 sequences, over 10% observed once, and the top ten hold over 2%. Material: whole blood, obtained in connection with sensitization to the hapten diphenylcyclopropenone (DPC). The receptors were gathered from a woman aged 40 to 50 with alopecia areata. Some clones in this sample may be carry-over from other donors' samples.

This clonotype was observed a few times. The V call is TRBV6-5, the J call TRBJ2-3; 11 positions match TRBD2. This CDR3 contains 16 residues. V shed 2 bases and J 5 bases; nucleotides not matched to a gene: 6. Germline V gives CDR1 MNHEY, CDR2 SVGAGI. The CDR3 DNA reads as TGTGCCAGCAGTTACCTTAGCGGGAGGGCCGGAGATACGCAGTATTTT. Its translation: CASSYLSGRAGDTQYF.

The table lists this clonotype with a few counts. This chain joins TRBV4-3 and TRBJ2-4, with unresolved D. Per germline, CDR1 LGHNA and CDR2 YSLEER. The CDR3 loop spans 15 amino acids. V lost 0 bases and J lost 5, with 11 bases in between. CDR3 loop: CASSQDRFGENIQYF. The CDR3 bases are TGCGCCAGCAGCCAAGATAGGTTTGGGGAAAACATTCAGTACTTC.

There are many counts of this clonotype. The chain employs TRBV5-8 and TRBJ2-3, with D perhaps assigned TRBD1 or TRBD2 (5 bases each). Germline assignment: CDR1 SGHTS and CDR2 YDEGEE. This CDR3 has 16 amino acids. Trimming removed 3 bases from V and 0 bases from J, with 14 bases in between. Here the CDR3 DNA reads TGTGCCAGCAGCTCGGGGACCTTTCCTAGCACAGATACGCAGTATTTT. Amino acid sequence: CASSSGTFPSTDTQYF.

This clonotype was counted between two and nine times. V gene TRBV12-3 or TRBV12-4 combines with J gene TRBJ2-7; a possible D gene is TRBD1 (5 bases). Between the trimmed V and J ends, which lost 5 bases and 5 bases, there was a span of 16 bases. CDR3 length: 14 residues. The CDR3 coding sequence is TGTGCCAGCAGTACGAACAGGCATGGAGACGAGCAGTACTTC. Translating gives CASSTNRHGDEQYF.

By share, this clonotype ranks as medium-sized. As DNA, the CDR3 is TGCAGCATTGGACGGATGGTTGGCGCTTTCTTT. Its protein is CSIGRMVGAFF. The chain carries TRBV29-1 and TRBJ1-1, with D unclear. The germline V gene encodes CDR1 SQVTM and CDR2 ANQGSEA. The CDR3 is 11 amino acids. V was pared by 8 bases and J by 11 bases, with 18 bases between.

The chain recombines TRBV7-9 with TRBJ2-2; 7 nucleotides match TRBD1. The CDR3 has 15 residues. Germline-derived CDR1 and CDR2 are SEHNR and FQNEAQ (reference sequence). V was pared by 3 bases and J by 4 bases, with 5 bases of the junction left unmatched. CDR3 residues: CASSFLTGPTGELFF. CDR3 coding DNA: TGTGCCAGCAGCTTTCTGACAGGGCCCACCGGGGAGCTGTTTTTT.

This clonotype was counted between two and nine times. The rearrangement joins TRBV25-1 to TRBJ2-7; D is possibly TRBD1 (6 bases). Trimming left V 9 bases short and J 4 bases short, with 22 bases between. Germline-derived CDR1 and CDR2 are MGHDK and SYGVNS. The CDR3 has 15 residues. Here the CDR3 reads CARADSLLIRYEQYF. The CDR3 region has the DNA TGTGCCAGGGCGGACAGCCTCCTAATACGATACGAGCAGTACTTC.

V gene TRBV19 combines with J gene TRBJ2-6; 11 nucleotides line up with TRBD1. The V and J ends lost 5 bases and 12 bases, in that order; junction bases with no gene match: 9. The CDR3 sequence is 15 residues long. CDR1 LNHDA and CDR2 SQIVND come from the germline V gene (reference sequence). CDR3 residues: CASSQRTGGVTVLTF. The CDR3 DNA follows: TGTGCCAGTAGTCAAAGGACAGGGGGCGTTACCGTCCTGACTTTC.

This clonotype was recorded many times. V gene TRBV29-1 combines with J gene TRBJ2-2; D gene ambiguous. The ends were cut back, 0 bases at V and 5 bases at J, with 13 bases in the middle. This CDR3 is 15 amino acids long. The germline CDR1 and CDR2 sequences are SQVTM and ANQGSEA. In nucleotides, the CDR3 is TGCAGCGTTGAAGATAGGGTTCTGAGTACCGGGGAGCTGTTTTTT. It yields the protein CSVEDRVLSTGELFF.

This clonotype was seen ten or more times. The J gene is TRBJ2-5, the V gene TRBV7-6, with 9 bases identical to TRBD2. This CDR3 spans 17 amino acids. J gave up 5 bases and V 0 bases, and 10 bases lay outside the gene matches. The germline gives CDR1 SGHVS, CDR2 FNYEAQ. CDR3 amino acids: CASSLAPVAGVLETQYF. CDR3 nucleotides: TGTGCCAGCAGCTTAGCGCCCGTAGCGGGAGTATTGGAGACCCAGTACTTC.

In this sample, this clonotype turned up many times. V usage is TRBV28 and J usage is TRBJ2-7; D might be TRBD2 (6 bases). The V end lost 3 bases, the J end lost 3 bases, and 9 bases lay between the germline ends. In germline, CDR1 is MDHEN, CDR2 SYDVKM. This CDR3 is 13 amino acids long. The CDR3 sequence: CASSLGGDYEQYF. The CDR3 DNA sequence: TGTGCCAGCAGTTTGGGCGGGGACTACGAGCAGTACTTC. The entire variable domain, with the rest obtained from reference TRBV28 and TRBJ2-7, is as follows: DVKVTQSSRYLVKRTGEKVFLECVQDMDHENMFWYRQDPGLGLRLIYFSYDVKMKEKGDIPEGYSVSREKKERFSLILESASTNQTSMYLCASSLGGDYEQYFGPGTRLTVT.

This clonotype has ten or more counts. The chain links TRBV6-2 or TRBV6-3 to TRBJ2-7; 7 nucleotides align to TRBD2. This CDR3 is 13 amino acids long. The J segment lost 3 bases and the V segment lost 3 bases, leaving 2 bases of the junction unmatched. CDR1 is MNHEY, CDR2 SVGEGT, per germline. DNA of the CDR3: TGTGCCAGCAGTTATTTAGCGGGCTACGAGCAGTACTTC. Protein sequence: CASSYLAGYEQYF.

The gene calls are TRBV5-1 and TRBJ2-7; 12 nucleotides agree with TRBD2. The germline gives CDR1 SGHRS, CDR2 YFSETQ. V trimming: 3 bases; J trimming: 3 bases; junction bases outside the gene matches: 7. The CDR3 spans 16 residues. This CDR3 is CASSSLAGGPDYEQYF. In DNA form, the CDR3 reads TGCGCCAGCAGCTCTCTAGCGGGAGGGCCAGACTACGAGCAGTACTTC.

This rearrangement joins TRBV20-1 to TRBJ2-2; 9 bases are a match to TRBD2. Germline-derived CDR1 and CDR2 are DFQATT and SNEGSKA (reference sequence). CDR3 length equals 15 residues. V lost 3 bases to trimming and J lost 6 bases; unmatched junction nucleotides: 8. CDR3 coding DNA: TGCAGTGCTAGCCAAACTAGCGGGTCGGCCGGGGAGCTGTTTTTT. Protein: CSASQTSGSAGELFF.

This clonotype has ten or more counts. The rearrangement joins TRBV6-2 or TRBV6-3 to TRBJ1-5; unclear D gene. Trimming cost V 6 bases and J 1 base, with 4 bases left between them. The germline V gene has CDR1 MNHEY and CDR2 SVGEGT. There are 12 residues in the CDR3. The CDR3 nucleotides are TGTGCCAGCAGGGAGAGCAATCAGCCCCAGCATTTT. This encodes CASRESNQPQHF.

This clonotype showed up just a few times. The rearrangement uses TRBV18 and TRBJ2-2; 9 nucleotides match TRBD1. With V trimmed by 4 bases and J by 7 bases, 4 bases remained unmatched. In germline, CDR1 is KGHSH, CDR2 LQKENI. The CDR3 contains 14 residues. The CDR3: CASSRDRAGGELFF. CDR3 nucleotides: TGTGCCAGCTCACGGGACAGGGCCGGCGGGGAGCTGTTTTTT.

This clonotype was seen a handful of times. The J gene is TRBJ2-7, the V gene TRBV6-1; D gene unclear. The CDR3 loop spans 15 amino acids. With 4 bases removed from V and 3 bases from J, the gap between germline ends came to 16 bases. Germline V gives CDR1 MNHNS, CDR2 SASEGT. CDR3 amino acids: CASSARTGFGYEQYF. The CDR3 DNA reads TGTGCCAGCAGTGCCCGGACGGGTTTCGGCTACGAGCAGTACTTC.

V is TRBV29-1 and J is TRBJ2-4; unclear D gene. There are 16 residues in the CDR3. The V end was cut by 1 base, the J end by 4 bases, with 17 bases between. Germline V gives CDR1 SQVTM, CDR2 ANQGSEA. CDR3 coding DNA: TGCAGCGTTGAAGTTTTAGTGTCCGGGCCTAAAAACATTCAGTACTTC. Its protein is CSVEVLVSGPKNIQYF.

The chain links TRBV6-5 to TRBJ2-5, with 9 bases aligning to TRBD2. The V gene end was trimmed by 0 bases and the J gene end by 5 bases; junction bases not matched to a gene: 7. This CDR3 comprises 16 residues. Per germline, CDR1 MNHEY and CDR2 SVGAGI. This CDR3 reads CASSYSRASGKETQYF. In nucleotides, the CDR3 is TGTGCCAGCAGTTACTCGAGGGCTAGCGGGAAGGAGACCCAGTACTTC.

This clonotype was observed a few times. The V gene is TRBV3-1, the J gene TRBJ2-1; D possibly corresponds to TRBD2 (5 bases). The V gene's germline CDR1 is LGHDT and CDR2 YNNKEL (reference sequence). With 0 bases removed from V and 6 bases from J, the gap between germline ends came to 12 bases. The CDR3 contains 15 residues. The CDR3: CASSQETLLGNEQFF. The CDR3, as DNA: TGTGCCAGCAGCCAAGAGACTTTACTAGGCAATGAGCAGTTCTTC.

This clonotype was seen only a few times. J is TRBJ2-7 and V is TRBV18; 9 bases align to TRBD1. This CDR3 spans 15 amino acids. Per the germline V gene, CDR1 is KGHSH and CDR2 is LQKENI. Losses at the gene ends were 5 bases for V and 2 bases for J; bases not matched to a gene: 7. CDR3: CASSFQQGAAYEQYF. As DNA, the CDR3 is TGTGCCAGCTCATTCCAACAGGGGGCCGCCTACGAGCAGTACTTC.

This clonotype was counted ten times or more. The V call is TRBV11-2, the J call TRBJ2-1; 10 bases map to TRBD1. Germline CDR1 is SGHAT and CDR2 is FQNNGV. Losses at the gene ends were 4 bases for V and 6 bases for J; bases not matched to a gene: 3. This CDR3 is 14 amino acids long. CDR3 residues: CASSSGTGANEQFF. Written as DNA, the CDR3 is TGTGCCAGCAGCTCCGGGACAGGGGCCAATGAGCAGTTCTTC.

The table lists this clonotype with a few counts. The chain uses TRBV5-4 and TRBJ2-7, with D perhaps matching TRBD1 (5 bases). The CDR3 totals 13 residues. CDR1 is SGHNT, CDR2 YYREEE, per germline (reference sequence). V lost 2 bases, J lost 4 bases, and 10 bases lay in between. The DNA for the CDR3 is TGTGCCAGCAGCTTTCTCCCAGGGTACGAGCAGTACTTC. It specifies CASSFLPGYEQYF.